The T cell receptor beta chain under discussion was sequenced for a study of blood T cell repertoires in COVID-19. In the study overall: From the United States, Italy and Spain came samples of acute and convalescent COVID-19. In each case, the material was cDNA or gDNA derived from T cells, B-cell-depleted T cells, or PBMCs.

Original handling: Amplification from reference gene primers served as the basis for estimated nucleated cell counts. TCRdb's table, derived via immunoSEQ multiplex PCR, lists solely in-frame clones and lacks some. The DNA gave D and trimming, while V, J and clone size come from that table. The sample holds 100,000 to 120,000 clones, less than 85% seen once. The CDR3 length is 17 residues. Germline loops: CDR1 LGHDT, CDR2 YNNKEL (reference sequence). J lost 0 bases, V lost 1 base, and 5 bases had no gene match. V gene TRBV3-1 (or the pseudogene TRBV3-2) combines with J gene TRBJ2-3; 9 positions agree with TRBD2. The source material was peripheral blood. This clonotype originated in a woman older than 75 with acute or convalescent COVID-19. The CDR3 DNA follows: TGTGCCAGCAGCCAAGCTTTCCTAGCGGGAAGCACAGATACGCAGTATTTT. Amino acid sequence: CASSQAFLAGSTDTQYF.